This T cell receptor (beta chain) appears in the sequencing data of a study of identical twins. TCRdb passed the 5' RACE reads through MiXCR, listing each CDR3 protein once. Altogether a few hundred thousand distinct CDR3 sequences are present, more than 9% being singletons, with the ten largest covering under 3%. Germline V lookup: CDR1 SGHRS, CDR2 YFSETQ. The trim removed 2 bases at V and 1 base at J, leaving 6 bases unmatched. CDR3 size: 17 residues. The sample also formed part of further work on yellow fever vaccine responses in identical twins.

The receptor comes from a woman between 18 and 29 years old in good health. Sequenced material: PBMCs. The gene calls are TRBV5-1 and TRBJ2-2; TRBD1 matches at 9 bases. The CDR3 here is CASSLSKTGGNTGELFF. The CDR3 nucleotides are TGCGCCAGCAGCTTATCTAAGACAGGGGGGAACACCGGGGAGCTGTTTTTT.